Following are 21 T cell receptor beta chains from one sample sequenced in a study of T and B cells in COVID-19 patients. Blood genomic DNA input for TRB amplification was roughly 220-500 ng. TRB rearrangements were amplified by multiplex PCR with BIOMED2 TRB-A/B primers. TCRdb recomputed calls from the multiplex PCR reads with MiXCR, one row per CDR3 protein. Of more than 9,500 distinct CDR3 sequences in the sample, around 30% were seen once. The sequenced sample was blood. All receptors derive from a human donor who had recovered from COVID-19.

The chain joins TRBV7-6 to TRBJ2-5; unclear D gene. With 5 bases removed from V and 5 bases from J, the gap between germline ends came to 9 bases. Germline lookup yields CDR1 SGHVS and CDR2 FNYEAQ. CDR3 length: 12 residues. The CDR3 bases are TGTGCCAGCAGCCAGGTGGTGGAGACCCAGTACTTC. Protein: CASSQVVETQYF.

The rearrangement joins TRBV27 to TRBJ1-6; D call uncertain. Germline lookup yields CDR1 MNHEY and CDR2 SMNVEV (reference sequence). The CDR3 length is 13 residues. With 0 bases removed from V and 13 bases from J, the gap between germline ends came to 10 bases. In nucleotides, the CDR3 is TGTGCCAGCAGTTTATCCCCCCTCGGGCCCCTCCACTTT. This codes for CASSLSPLGPLHF.

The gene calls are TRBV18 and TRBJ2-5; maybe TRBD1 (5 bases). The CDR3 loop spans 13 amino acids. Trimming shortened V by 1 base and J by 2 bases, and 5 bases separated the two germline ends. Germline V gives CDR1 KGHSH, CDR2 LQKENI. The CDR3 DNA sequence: TGTGCCAGCTCACCACAGGGGCAAGAGACCCAGTACTTC. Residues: CASSPQGQETQYF.

CDR3 in amino acids: CASSPTSGRLGEQYF. CDR3 DNA sequence: TGTGCCAGCTCGCCGACTAGCGGGAGGTTGGGCGAGCAGTACTTC. The chain carries TRBV18 and TRBJ2-7; 13 positions match TRBD2. CDR1 is KGHSH, CDR2 LQKENI, per germline. V trimming: 6 bases; J trimming: 6 bases; junction bases outside the gene matches: 8. The CDR3 loop spans 15 amino acids.

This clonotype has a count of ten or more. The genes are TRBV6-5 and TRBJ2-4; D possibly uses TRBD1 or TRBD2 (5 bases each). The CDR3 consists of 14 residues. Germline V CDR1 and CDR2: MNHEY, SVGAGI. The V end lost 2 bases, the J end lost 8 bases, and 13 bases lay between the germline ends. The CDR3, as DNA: TGTGCCAGCAGTTACCGGGCGAGAGGGGACATTCAGTACTTC. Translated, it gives CASSYRARGDIQYF.

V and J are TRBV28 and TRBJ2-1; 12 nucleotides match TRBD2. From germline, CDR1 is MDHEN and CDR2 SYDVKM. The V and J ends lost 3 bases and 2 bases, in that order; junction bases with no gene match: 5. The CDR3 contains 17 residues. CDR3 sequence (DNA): TGTGCCAGCAGTTTCCCCCTAGCGGGAGGGCCCTACAATGAGCAGTTCTTC. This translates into CASSFPLAGGPYNEQFF. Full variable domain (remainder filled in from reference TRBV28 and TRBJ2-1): DVKVTQSSRYLVKRTGEKVFLECVQDMDHENMFWYRQDPGLGLRLIYFSYDVKMKEKGDIPEGYSVSREKKERFSLILESASTNQTSMYLCASSFPLAGGPYNEQFFGPGTRLTVL.

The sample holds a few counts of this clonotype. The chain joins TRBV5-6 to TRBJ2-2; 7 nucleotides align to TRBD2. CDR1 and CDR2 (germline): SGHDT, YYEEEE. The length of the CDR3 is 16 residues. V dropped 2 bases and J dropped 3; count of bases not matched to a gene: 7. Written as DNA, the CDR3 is TGTGCCAGCAGCTTAAGGACTAGTTTTTACACCGGGGAGCTGTTTTTT. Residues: CASSLRTSFYTGELFF.

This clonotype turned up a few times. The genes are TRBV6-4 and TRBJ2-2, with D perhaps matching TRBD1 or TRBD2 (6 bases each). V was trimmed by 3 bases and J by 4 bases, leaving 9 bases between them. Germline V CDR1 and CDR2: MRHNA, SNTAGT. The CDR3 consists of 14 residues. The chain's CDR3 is CASSDKGGTGELFF. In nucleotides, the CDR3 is TGTGCCAGCAGTGATAAGGGGGGCACCGGGGAGCTGTTTTTT.

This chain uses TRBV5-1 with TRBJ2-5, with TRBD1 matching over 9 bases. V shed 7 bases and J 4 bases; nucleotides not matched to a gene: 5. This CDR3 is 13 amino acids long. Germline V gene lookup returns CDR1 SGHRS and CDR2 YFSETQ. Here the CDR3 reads CASGTGIVETQYF. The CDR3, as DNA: TGCGCCAGCGGGACAGGGATAGTAGAGACCCAGTACTTC.

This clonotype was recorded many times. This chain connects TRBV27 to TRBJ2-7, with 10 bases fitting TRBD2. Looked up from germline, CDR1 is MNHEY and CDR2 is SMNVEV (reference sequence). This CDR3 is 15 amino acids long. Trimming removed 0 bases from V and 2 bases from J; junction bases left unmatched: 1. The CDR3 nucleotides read TGTGCCAGCAGTTTATCTGGGACTAGCGCCTACGAGCAGTACGTC. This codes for CASSLSGTSAYEQYV.

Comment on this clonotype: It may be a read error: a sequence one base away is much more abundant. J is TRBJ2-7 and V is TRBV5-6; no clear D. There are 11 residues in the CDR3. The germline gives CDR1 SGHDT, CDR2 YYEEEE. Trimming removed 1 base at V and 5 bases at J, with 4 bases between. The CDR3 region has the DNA TGTGCCAGCAGCTTGACCCACGAGCAGTACGTC. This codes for CASSLTHEQYV.

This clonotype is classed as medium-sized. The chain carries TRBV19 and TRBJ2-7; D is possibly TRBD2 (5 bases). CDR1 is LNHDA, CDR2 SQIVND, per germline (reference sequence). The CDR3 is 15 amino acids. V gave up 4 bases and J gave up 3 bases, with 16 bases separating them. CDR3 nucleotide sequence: TGTGCCAGTAGTACGTCGGCTCTTCGGGACTACGAGCAGTACTTC. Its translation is CASSTSALRDYEQYF.

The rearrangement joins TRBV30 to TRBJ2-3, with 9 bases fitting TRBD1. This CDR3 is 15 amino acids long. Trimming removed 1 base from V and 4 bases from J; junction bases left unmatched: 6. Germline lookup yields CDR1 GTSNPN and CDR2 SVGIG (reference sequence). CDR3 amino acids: CAWSDTGGIADTQYF. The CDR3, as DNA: TGTGCCTGGAGTGATACAGGGGGCATCGCAGATACGCAGTATTTT.

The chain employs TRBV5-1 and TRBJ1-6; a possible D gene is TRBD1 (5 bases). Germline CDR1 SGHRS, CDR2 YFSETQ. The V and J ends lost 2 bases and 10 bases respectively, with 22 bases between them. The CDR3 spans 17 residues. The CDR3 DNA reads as TGCGCCAGCAGCTTCAGTGAGGGACCATTGATGGAATCACCCCTCCACTTT. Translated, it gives CASSFSEGPLMESPLHF.

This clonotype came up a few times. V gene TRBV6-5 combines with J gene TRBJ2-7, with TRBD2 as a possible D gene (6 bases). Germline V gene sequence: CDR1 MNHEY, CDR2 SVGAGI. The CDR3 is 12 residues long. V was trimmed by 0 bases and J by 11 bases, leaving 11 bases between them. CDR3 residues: CASSYSGGIEYF. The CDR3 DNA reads TGTGCCAGCAGTTACTCGGGGGGAATAGAGTACTTC.

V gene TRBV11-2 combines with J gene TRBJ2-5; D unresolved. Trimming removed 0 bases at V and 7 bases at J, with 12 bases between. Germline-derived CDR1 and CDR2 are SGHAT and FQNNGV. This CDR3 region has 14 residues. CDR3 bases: TGTGCCAGCAGCTTAGAAGCACCTGGGGTGACCCAGTACTTC. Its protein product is CASSLEAPGVTQYF.

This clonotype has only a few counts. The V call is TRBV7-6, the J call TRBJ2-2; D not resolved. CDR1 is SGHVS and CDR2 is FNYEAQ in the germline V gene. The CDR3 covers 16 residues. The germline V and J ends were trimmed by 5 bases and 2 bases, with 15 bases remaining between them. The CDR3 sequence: CASSPRTGPNTGELFF. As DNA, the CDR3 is TGTGCCAGCAGCCCTCGGACCGGGCCAAACACCGGGGAGCTGTTTTTT.

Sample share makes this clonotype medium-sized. The CDR3: CASSPPSGRTGELFF. CDR3 DNA: TGTGCCAGCTCACCACCCTCCGGGAGGACCGGGGAGCTGTTTTTT. V is TRBV18 and J is TRBJ2-2; TRBD2 agrees at 7 bases. The CDR3 spans 15 residues. Trimming at V came to 0 bases and at J to 5 bases, leaving 3 bases not matched to a gene. CDR1 is KGHSH and CDR2 is LQKENI in the germline V gene.

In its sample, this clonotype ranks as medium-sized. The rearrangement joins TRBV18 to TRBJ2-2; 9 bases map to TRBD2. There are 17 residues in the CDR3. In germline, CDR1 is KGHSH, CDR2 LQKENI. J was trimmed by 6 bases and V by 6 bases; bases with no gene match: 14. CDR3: CASSRSGGRASSGELFF. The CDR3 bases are TGTGCCAGCTCCCGCTCCGGCGGGAGGGCCTCATCCGGGGAGCTGTTTTTT.

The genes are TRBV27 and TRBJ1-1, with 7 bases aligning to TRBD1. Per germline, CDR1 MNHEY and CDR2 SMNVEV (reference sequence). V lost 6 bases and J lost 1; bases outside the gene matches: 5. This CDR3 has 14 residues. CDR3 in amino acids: CASRTQGKNTEAFF. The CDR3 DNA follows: TGTGCCAGCAGGACACAGGGGAAGAACACTGAAGCTTTCTTT.

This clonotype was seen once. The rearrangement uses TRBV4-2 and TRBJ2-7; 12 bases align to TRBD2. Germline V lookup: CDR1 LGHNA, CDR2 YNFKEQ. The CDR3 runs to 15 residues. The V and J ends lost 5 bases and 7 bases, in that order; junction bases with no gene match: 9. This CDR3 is CASSFSRTSGKEQYF. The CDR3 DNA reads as TGTGCCAGCAGCTTCTCCCGGACTAGCGGGAAAGAGCAGTACTTC.